Sequencing of this T cell receptor (beta chain) was carried out in a study of tumor-infiltrating lymphocytes in primary liver carcinoma (TCRdb year 2017). General notes on the study: Of the five patients, three men and two women aged 30 to 69 years, four had hepatocellular carcinoma and one had combined HCC and intrahepatic cholangiocarcinoma. The five patients had tumors staged T1-T3 N0M0, with maximum diameters ranging from roughly 4 to 10 cm. Each sample produced roughly 3.5 to 8 million productive TCRbeta reads, and read depth showed no significant difference between tissue types. TCRbeta repertoire sequencing, expression microarrays and whole-exome sequencing were combined in the study across five regions of each liver tumor, with adjacent normal tissue and blood also included. A total of approximately 35 specimens from 5 patients underwent TCRbeta repertoire sequencing, comprising around 25 tumor regions, 5 adjacent noncancerous liver tissues and 5 peripheral blood samples. High reproducibility was observed for the technical replicate repertoires, with mean shared-clone rates approximately 0.9 and correlation coefficients above 0.95. Paper-wide results and their limitations: The top 250 clones accounted for a significantly greater share of the repertoire in tumors than in blood (p = 0.039). Since the samples were bulk and unsorted, there was no way to compare CD4+ and CD8+ T cell repertoires. Repertoire overlap was higher between tumor regions (mean about 36%) than tumor-adjacent (17%) or tumor-blood (approximately 14%) pairs, consistent with antigen-driven expansion. Only the TCR beta chain was sequenced, which likely underestimates true repertoire diversity because unpaired alpha chains were not captured. With just four to six patients in the study, the authors point out that the findings should be validated in a larger study.

Without any cell sorting, total RNA and DNA were extracted together from about 20-30 mg of bulk tissue using the AllPrep DNA/RNA mini kit. Four to six patients with histopathologically diagnosed primary liver carcinoma underwent surgical resection in China between November 2015 and 2016. Chronic HBV infection was present in the patients, and the patients were treatment-naive at sampling. Pieces of fresh tumor and adjacent tissue were cut in half, with one half kept in RNAlater at -80 degrees C and the other half sent for histology. This clonotype was seen a handful of times. No cognate antigen has been identified for it. It has no much larger one-base neighbor in the sample; base qualities were not kept. From its cysteine to its phenylalanine, the CDR3 spans 16 amino acids. CDR3 DNA is the only sequence kept; it has 48 bases, read in frame from the first base. TCRbeta-specific cDNA was reverse-transcribed from around 500 ng total RNA using a constant-region primer and ProtoScript II reverse transcriptase. TCRbeta libraries were built with three nested multiplex PCR rounds, a slightly modified ARM-PCR procedure. Each of the first two PCR rounds ran for 10 cycles and used multiplex TRBV1-TRBV30 forward primers together with a Cbeta reverse primer. Sample barcodes and Illumina adapters were added in a final 25-cycle PCR with Deep VentR polymerase. Amplicons of 200-500 bp were gel-purified with a QIAquick gel extraction kit before sequencing. The TCRbeta amplicons were sequenced with 250-bp paired-end reads on an Illumina HiSeq 2500. As for the original processing: To recover full CDR3 sequences, reads were quality-trimmed using Trimmomatic v0.33 and paired reads were then merged using FLASH v1.2.11. MiGEC v1.2.1b assigned V, D and J germline segments to the rearranged TCRbeta sequences. Clonotype statistics, along with Shannon-Wiener diversity indices, were calculated using VDJtools v1.0.0. Except for diversity analysis, only the 250 most abundant clonotypes of each sample were used in subsequent analyses to reduce sampling bias. TCRdb trimmed the raw reads at Q25, called clones with MiXCR and kept productive beta chains. Under each unique CDR3 protein, matching rows form one entry showing the most common genes and DNA. Clone size and V and J calls follow TCRdb, not the original study. This sample gives 90,000 to 150,000 distinct CDR3 sequences in total; roughly 70% of them show up just once. Jointly, the top ten make up around 8.1% of the sample.

The sequenced sample was tumor-adjacent normal liver tissue. The sequence was collected from a woman in her sixties with primary liver carcinoma and hepatitis B virus infection. The rearrangement joined TRBV12-1 to TRBJ2-2; no DNA check was done on the table's D call, TRBD2. TRBV12-1 is termed a pseudogene. The CDR3 in this case is CASIAGGHTSTGKLFF. The DNA is as follows: TGTGCCAGCATCGCGGGGGGGCACACGAGCACCGGGAAGCTGTTTTTT.